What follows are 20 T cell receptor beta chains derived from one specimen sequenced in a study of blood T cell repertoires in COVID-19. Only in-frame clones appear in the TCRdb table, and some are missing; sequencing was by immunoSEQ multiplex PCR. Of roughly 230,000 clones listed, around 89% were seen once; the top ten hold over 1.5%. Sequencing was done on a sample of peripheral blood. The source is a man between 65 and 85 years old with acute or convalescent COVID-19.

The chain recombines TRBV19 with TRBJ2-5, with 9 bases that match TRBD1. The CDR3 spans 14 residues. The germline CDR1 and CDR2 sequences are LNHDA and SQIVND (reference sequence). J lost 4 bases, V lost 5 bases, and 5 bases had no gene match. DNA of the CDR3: TGTGCCAGTAGTCCAGGGACAGGGACAGAGACCCAGTACTTC. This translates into CASSPGTGTETQYF.

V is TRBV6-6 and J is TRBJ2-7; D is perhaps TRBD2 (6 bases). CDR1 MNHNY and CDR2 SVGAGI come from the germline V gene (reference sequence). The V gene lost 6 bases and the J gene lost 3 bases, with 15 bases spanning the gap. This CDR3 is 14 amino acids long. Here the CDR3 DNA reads TGTGCCAGCAGCCCCGAGGCGGGGAACTACGAGCAGTACTTC. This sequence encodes CASSPEAGNYEQYF.

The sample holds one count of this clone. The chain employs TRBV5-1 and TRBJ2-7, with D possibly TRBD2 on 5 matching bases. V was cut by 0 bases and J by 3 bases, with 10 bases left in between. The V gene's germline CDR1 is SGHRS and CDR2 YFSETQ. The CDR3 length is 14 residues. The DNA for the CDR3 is TGCGCCAGCAGCTTGGGCCCTGCGGGCTACGAGCAGTACTTC. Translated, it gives CASSLGPAGYEQYF.

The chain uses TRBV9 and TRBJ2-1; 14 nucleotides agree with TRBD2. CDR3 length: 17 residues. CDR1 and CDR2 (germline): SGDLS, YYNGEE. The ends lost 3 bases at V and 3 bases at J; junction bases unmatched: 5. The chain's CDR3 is CASSAGTSGSRYNEQFF. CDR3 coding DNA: TGTGCCAGCAGCGCCGGGACTAGCGGGAGTCGCTACAATGAGCAGTTCTTC.

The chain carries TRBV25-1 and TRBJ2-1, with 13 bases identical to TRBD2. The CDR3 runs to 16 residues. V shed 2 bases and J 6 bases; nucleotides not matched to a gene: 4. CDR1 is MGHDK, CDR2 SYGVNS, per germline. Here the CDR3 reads CASSEPGTSGINEQFF. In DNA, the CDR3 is TGTGCCAGCAGTGAACCCGGGACTAGCGGGATCAATGAGCAGTTCTTC.

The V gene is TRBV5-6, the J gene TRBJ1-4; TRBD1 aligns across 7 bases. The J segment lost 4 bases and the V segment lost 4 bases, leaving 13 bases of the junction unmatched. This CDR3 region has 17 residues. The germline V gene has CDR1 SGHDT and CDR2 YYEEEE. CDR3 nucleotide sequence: TGTGCCAGCAGCGGGTGGACAGGCATCGGTAGTAATGAAAAACTGTTTTTT. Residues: CASSGWTGIGSNEKLFF.

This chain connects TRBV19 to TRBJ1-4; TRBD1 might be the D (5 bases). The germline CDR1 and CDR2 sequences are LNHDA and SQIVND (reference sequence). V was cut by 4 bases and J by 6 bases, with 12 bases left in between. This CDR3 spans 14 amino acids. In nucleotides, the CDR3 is TGTGCCAGTAGTAATATTCAGGGATATGAAAAACTGTTTTTT. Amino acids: CASSNIQGYEKLFF.

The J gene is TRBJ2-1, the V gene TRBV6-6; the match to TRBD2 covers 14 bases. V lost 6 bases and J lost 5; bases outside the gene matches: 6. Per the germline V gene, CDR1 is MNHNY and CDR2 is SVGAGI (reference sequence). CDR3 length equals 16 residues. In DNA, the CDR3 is TGTGCCAGCAGCTTCCCGGGACTAGCGGGAGACAATGAGCAGTTCTTC. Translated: CASSFPGLAGDNEQFF.

The chain's CDR3 is CASSIGNLAGGPLYF. As DNA, the CDR3 is TGTGCCAGTAGTATAGGAAACCTAGCGGGAGGGCCGTTGTACTTC. The rearrangement uses TRBV19 and TRBJ2-5, with TRBD2 matching 12 bases. Germline values: CDR1 LNHDA, CDR2 SQIVND (reference sequence). The CDR3 covers 15 residues. Germline trimming cut 1 base from V and 13 bases from J; bases unmatched to any gene: 10. The variable domain in full, completed from reference TRBV19 and TRBJ2-5, reads DGGITQSPKYLFRKEGQNVTLSCEQNLNHDAMYWYRQDPGQGLRLIYYSQIVNDFQKGDIAEGYSVSREKKESFPLTVTSAQKNPTAFYLCASSIGNLAGGPLYFGPGTRLLVL.

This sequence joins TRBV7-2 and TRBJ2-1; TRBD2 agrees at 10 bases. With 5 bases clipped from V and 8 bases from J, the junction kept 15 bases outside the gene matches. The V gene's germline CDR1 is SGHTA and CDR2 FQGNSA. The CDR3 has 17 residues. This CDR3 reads CASSPRWSSGSSDEQFF. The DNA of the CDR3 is TGTGCCAGCAGCCCCAGATGGTCTAGCGGGAGTAGCGATGAGCAGTTCTTC.

As DNA, the CDR3 is TGTGCCAGCAGCTCGCGACTAGCGGGCTCGAAAGATACGCAGTATTTT. Protein: CASSSRLAGSKDTQYF. The chain recombines TRBV11-3 with TRBJ2-3; 10 bases fit TRBD2. V lost 4 bases and J lost 5; bases outside the gene matches: 9. Per the germline V gene, CDR1 is SGHNT and CDR2 is YENEEA. The CDR3 spans 16 residues.

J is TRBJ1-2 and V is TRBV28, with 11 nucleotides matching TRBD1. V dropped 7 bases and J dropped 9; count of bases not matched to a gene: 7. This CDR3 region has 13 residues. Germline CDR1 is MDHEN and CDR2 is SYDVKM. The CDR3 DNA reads TGTGCCAGCATAAGGACAGGGGGCGCCCGCTACACCTTC. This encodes CASIRTGGARYTF.

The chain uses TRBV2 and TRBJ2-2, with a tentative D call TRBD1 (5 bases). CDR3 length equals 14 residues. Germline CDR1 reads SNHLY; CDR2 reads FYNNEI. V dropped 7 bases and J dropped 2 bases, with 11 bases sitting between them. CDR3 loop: CASKATVNTGELFF. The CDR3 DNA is TGTGCCAGCAAGGCGACAGTTAACACCGGGGAGCTGTTTTTT.

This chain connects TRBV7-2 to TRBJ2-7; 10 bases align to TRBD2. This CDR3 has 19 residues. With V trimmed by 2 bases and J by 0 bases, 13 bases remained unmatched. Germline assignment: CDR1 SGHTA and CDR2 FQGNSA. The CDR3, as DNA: TGTGCCAGCAGCTTAACCGGGACTAGCGCCTCCTCTTACTCCTACGAGCAGTACTTC. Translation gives CASSLTGTSASSYSYEQYF.

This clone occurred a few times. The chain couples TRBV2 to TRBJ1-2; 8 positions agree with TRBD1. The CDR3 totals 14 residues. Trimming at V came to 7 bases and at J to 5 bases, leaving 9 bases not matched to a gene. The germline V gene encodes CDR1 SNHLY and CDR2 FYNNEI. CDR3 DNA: TGTGCCAGCAAAACAGGGGGTTTCAGTTATGGCTACACCTTC. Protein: CASKTGGFSYGYTF.

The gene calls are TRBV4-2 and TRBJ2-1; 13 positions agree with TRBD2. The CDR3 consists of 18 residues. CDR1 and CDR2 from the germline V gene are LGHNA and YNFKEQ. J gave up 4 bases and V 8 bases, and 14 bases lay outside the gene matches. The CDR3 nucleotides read TGTGCCAGCCGAGCAGTAGGACTAGCGGGAGTTAGTTACAATGAGCAGTTCTTC. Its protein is CASRAVGLAGVSYNEQFF.

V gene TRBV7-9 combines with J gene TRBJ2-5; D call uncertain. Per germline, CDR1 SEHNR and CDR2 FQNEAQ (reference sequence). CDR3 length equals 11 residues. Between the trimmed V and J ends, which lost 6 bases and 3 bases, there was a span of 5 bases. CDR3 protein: CASSSKETQYF. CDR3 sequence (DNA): TGTGCCAGCAGTTCTAAAGAGACCCAGTACTTC.

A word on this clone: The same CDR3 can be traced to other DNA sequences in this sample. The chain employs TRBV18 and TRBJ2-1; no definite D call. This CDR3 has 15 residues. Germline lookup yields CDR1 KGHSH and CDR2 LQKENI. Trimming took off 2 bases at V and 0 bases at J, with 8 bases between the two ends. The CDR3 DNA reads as TGTGCCAGCTCACCATCGGGTTTCTCCTACAATGAGCAGTTCTTC. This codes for CASSPSGFSYNEQFF.

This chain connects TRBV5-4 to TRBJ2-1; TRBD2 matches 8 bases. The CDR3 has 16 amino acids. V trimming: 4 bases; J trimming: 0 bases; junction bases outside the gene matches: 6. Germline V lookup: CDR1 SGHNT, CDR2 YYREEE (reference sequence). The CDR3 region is CASSPLGGGSYNEQFF. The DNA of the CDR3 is TGTGCCAGCAGCCCACTCGGGGGGGGCTCCTACAATGAGCAGTTCTTC.

Here the CDR3 reads CASTLATSGYNEQFF. As DNA, the CDR3 is TGCGCCAGCACCCTCGCGACTAGCGGCTACAATGAGCAGTTCTTC. J is TRBJ2-1 and V is TRBV5-1; 9 nucleotides match TRBD2. The CDR3 is 15 amino acids. Germline CDR1 is SGHRS and CDR2 is YFSETQ. The ends lost 6 bases at V and 3 bases at J; junction bases unmatched: 7. Drawing the rest from reference TRBV5-1 and TRBJ2-1, the complete variable domain is KAGVTQTPRYLIKTRGQQVTLSCSPISGHRSVSWYQQTPGQGLQFLFEYFSETQRNKGNFPGRFSGRQFSNSRSEMNVSTLELGDSALYLCASTLATSGYNEQFFGPGTRLTVL.